Sequencing of this T cell receptor (beta chain) was carried out in a study of blood T cells in healthy people across ages. V shed 8 bases, J shed 4 bases, and the junction held 7 bases outside the gene matches. Germline V gives CDR1 MDHEN, CDR2 SYDVKM. The CDR3 runs 13 residues. This clonotype was picked up many times. Next came a second PCR, run for about 7 to 12 cycles, which used a sample-barcoded 5' primer along with a J-beta primer mix. Each CDR3 protein is one row after TCRdb ran MiXCR on the 5' RACE reads. Found here are 900,000 to 950,000 distinct CDR3 sequences, under 35% of them singletons; the top ten hold roughly 10%. This sample was also put to use in a study of T cells of mothers and their children. This second study notes: Each donor was one of three healthy Caucasian mothers or one of their six children. Normalized overlap was always slightly, never significantly, higher in related than unrelated mother-child pairs.

This TCR was recovered from a woman aged 40 to 49 in good health. J is TRBJ2-7 and V is TRBV28, with TRBD1 matching over 8 bases. Sequencing was performed on blood. In DNA, the CDR3 is TGTGCCAGCGGGAACCGGGACAGGTACGAGCAGTACTTC. Translating gives CASGNRDRYEQYF.